This T cell receptor beta chain was captured by sequencing in a study of blood T cell repertoires in COVID-19. Study-level information: Samples taken during acute and convalescent COVID-19 were collected in the United States, Italy and Spain. The analysed material was cDNA or gDNA that came from T cells, B-cell-depleted T cells, or PBMCs.

Method: immunoSEQ multiplex PCR; TCRdb's copy keeps in-frame clones and lacks some. The table shows fewer than 50,000 clones, with around 81% occurring only once. The ends were cut back, 1 base at V and 11 bases at J, with 12 bases in the middle. The CDR3 sequence is 13 residues long. Germline CDR1 and CDR2: LGHNA and YNFKEQ. The V and J genes are TRBV4-2 and TRBJ2-1; perhaps TRBD2 as D (6 bases). The source is a man in his forties with active or convalescent COVID-19. Sample: peripheral blood. CDR3 nucleotide sequence: TGTGCCAGCAGCCAAGCCCTCGGGGGAAAGCAGTTCTTC. The encoded protein is CASSQALGGKQFF.